This entry features one T cell receptor beta chain sequence. What it binds is not known. The same CDR3 is also encoded by other DNA sequences in this sample. These data are taken from a study of cytomegalovirus exposure and HLA in healthy donors. General observations from the study: Most TCR sequences proved rare, with some public TCRs found in many donors. Based on reports, TCR beta sequences accurately predicted HLA-A and HLA-B alleles for most subjects. As was reported, the classifier diagnosed cytomegalovirus status with high specificity and sensitivity.

It was with 60 Vbeta and 13 Jbeta primers that the PCR ran. Data came from immunoSEQ multiplex PCR; TCRdb stores just in-frame clones and leaves some out. The sample includes under 300,000 clones, about 90% seen only once; the top ten take about 1.8%. The sample was PBMCs. This sequence was found in a girl aged 2 to 9 in good health and CMV-seronegative.

CDR3 amino acids: CASSLGLQETQYF. CDR3 DNA sequence: TGCGCCAGCAGCTTGGGACTCCAAGAGACCCAGTACTTC. This chain uses TRBV5-1 with TRBJ2-5; D ambiguous. The germline V gene has CDR1 SGHRS and CDR2 YFSETQ. Trimming took 0 bases from V and 1 from J, leaving 4 bases between them. The CDR3 runs 13 residues.